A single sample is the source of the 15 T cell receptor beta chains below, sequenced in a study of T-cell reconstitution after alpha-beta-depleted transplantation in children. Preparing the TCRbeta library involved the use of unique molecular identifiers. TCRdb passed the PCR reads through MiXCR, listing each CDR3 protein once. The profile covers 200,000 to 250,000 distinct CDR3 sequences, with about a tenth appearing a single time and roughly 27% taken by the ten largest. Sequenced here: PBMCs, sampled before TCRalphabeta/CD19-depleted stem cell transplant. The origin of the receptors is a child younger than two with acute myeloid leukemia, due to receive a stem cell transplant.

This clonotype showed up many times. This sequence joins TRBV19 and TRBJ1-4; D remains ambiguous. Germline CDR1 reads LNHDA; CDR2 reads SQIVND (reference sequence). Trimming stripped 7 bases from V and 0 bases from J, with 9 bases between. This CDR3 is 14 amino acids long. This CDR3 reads CASNLRPTNEKLFF. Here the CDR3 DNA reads TGTGCCAGTAATCTGAGACCAACTAATGAAAAACTGTTTTTT.

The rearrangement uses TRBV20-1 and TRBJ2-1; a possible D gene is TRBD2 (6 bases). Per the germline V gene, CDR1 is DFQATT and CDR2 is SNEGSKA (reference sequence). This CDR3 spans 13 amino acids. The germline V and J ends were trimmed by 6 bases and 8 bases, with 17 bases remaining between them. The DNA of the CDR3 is TGCAGTGCGGGGGGAGCAGGCGCAGATGAGCAGTTCTTC. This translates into CSAGGAGADEQFF.

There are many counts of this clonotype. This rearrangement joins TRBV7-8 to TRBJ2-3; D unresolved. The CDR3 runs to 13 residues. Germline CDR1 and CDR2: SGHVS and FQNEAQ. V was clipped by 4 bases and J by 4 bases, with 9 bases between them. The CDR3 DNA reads TGTGCCAGCAGCTGGCTAGGGTCAGATACGCAGTATTTT. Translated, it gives CASSWLGSDTQYF.

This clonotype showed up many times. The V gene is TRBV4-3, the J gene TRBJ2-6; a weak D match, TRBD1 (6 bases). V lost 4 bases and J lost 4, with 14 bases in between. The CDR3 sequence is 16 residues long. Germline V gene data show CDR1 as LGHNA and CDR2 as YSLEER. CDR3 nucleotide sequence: TGCGCCAGCAGCCCTTCCTCCGGGACAGGGGCCAACGTCCTGACTTTC. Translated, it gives CASSPSSGTGANVLTF.

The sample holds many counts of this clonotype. CDR3 coding DNA: TGTGCCAGCAGCTTAGATCGCGGGGAGCTTAGAAACACCATATATTTT. Translating gives CASSLDRGELRNTIYF. This chain uses TRBV7-2 with TRBJ1-3; D uncertain. Germline V CDR1 and CDR2: SGHTA, FQGNSA. This CDR3 is 16 amino acids long. With 1 base removed from V and 5 bases from J, the gap between germline ends came to 15 bases.

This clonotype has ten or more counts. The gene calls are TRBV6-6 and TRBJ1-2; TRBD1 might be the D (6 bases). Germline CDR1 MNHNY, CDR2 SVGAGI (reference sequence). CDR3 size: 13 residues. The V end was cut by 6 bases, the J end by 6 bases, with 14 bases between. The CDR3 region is CASSHDRSHGYTF. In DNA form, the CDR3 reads TGTGCCAGCAGCCACGACAGGTCCCATGGCTACACCTTC.

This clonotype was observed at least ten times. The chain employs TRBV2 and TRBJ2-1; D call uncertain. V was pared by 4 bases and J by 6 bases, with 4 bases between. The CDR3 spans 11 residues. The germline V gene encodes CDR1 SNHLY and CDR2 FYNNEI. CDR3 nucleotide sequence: TGTGCCAGCAGTGTACGCAATGAGCAGTTCTTC. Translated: CASSVRNEQFF.

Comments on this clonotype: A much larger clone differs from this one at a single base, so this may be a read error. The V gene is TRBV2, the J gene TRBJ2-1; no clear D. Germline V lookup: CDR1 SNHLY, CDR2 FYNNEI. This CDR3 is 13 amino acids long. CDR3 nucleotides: TGTGCCAGCAGTGATAGCAGATACATTGAGCAGTTCTTC. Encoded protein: CASSDSRYIEQFF.

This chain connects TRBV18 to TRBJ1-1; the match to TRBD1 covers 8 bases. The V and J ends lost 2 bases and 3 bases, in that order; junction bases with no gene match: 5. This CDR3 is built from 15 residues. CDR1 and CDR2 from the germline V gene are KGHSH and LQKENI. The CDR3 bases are TGTGCCAGCTCACCAACTGGGACAGGTGACACTGAAGCTTTCTTT. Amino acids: CASSPTGTGDTEAFF. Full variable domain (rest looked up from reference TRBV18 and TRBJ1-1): NAGVMQNPRHLVRRRGQEARLRCSPMKGHSHVYWYRQLPEEGLKFMVYLQKENIIDESGMPKERFSAEFPKEGPSILRIQQVVRGDSAAYFCASSPTGTGDTEAFFGQGTRLTVV.

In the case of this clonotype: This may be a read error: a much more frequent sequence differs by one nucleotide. The DNA of the CDR3 is TGCGCCAGCAGCCGGGACTTACGCTCCTACAATGAGCAGTTCTTC. This sequence encodes CASSRDLRSYNEQFF. This rearrangement joins TRBV5-1 to TRBJ2-1, with a possible D match to TRBD2 (6 bases). The ends were cut back, 4 bases at V and 0 bases at J, with 11 bases in the middle. The CDR3 consists of 15 residues. CDR1 is SGHRS, CDR2 YFSETQ, per germline.

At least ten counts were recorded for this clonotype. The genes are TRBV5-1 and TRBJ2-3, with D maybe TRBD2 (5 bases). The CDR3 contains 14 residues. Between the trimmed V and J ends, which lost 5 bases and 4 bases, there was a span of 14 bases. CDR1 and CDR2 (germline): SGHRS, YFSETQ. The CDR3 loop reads CASRHGEGADTQYF. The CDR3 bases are TGCGCCAGCAGGCACGGGGAAGGAGCAGATACGCAGTATTTT.

This chain's CDR3 is CAISRTGGQFF. In nucleotides, the CDR3 is TGTGCCATCAGTCGGACAGGGGGTCAGTTCTTC. The chain combines TRBV10-3 with TRBJ2-1; 10 bases map to TRBD1. From germline, CDR1 is ENHRY and CDR2 SYGVKD. Germline trimming cut 5 bases from V and 13 bases from J; bases unmatched to any gene: 2. This CDR3 comprises 11 residues.

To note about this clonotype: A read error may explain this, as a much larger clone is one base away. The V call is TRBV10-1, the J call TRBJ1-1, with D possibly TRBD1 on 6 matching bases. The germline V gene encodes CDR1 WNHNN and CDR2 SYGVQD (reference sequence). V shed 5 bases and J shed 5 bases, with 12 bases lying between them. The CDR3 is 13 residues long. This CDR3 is CASSQGPKTEAFF. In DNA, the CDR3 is TGCGCCAGCAGTCAGGGGCCGAAGACTGAAGCTTTCTTT.

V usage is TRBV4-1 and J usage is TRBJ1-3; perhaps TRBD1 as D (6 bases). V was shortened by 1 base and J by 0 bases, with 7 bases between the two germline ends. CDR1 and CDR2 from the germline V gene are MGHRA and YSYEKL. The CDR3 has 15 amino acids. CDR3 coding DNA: TGCGCCAGCAGCCAAGGGGACAACTCTGGAAACACCATATATTTT. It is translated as CASSQGDNSGNTIYF.

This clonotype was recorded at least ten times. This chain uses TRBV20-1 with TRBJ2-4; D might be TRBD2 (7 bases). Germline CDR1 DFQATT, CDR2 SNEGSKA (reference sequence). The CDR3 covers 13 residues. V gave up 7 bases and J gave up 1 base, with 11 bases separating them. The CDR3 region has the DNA TGCAGTGGGGGGCGGGAGGCCAAAAACATTCAGTACTTC. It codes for CSGGREAKNIQYF.